The next 25 T cell receptor beta chains were all read from a single sample in a study. From the RT-PCR reads, TCRdb called clonotypes with MiXCR, one entry per CDR3 protein. The profile shows hundreds of thousands of distinct CDR3 sequences, 14% of them singletons. The sample was memory CD4+ T cells from blood. The receptors here all came from a female donor in good health, serving as a healthy control.

The chain combines TRBV27 with TRBJ2-1; 9 bases are shared with TRBD1. Per the germline V gene, CDR1 is MNHEY and CDR2 is SMNVEV (reference sequence). The CDR3 loop spans 17 amino acids. J was trimmed by 3 bases and V by 5 bases; bases with no gene match: 11. CDR3 region: CASSRATTGGNYNEQFF. DNA of the CDR3: TGTGCCAGCAGTCGTGCCACTACAGGGGGCAACTACAATGAGCAGTTCTTC.

This rearrangement joins TRBV11-2 to TRBJ2-7; D gene uncertain. Germline V lookup: CDR1 SGHAT, CDR2 FQNNGV. Trimming took off 3 bases at V and 0 bases at J, with 9 bases between the two ends. The CDR3 length is 14 residues. The chain's CDR3 is CASSFGLLSYEQYF. The CDR3 region has the DNA TGTGCCAGCAGCTTTGGGCTCCTCTCCTACGAGCAGTACTTC.

The chain joins TRBV6-5 to TRBJ1-2; D is uncertain. Between the trimmed V and J ends, which lost 1 base and 2 bases, there was a span of 8 bases. CDR3 length equals 14 residues. Germline V gives CDR1 MNHEY, CDR2 SVGAGI. The CDR3 bases are TGTGCCAGCAGTTACTTTCCACAGAACTATGGCTACACCTTC. Protein sequence: CASSYFPQNYGYTF.

The chain couples TRBV20-1 to TRBJ2-2; 9 bases align to TRBD2. Unmatched junction bases numbered 7, after V lost 1 base and J lost 1 base. The germline V gene has CDR1 DFQATT and CDR2 SNEGSKA (reference sequence). CDR3 length: 17 residues. DNA for the CDR3: TGCAGTGCTAGAGGCCTAGCGGGACCCCAGAACACCGGGGAGCTGTTTTTT. It translates to CSARGLAGPQNTGELFF.

This clonotype was counted many times. J is TRBJ1-6 and V is TRBV6-5, with D possibly being TRBD1 (5 bases). The germline V gene has CDR1 MNHEY and CDR2 SVGAGI. Trimming pared 5 bases from V and 7 bases from J, leaving 9 bases between. CDR3 length equals 13 residues. The CDR3 sequence is CASSPQENSPLHF. In DNA form, the CDR3 reads TGTGCCAGCAGTCCACAGGAGAATTCACCCCTCCACTTT.

This clonotype was seen repeatedly, ten times or more. The chain carries TRBV5-1 and TRBJ1-6; D gene ambiguous. Deletions cut 0 bases from V and 10 bases from J, with 11 bases between. The CDR3 covers 14 residues. Germline V gene data show CDR1 as SGHRS and CDR2 as YFSETQ. CDR3 loop: CASSLDDWESPLHF. The CDR3 DNA follows: TGCGCCAGCAGCTTGGACGATTGGGAATCACCCCTCCACTTT.

This clonotype was observed at least ten times. CDR3 residues: CASKEVLAPLHF. CDR3 DNA: TGTGCCAGCAAAGAGGTCCTGGCACCCCTCCACTTT. This rearrangement joins TRBV6-2 or TRBV6-3 to TRBJ1-6; no definite D call. Deletions cut 7 bases from V and 11 bases from J, with 12 bases between. CDR1 is MNHEY and CDR2 is SVGEGT in the germline V gene. The CDR3 totals 12 residues.

The CDR3, as DNA: TGCAGTGGGCTAGCGGGAGATCTGGGCACCGGGGAGCTGTTTTTT. This translates into CSGLAGDLGTGELFF. The chain employs TRBV20-1 and TRBJ2-2, with 10 bases matching TRBD2. Per germline, CDR1 DFQATT and CDR2 SNEGSKA (reference sequence). With 7 bases clipped from V and 4 bases from J, the junction kept 9 bases outside the gene matches. The CDR3 loop spans 15 amino acids.

This clonotype was seen ten or more times. The chain has TRBV24-1 and TRBJ2-7; the D call may be TRBD1 or TRBD2 (6 bases each). V shed 9 bases and J shed 1 base, with 12 bases lying between them. The CDR3 is 13 residues long. Germline V gives CDR1 KGHDR, CDR2 SFDVKD. The CDR3 DNA reads as TGTGCCACCGCGCAGGGGACTTCCTACGAGCAGTACTTC. Amino acid sequence: CATAQGTSYEQYF.

The chain recombines TRBV2 with TRBJ2-7, with a possible D match to TRBD1 (5 bases). V dropped 3 bases and J dropped 4 bases, with 16 bases sitting between them. CDR3 length: 15 residues. Germline CDR1 SNHLY, CDR2 FYNNEI. CDR3 bases: TGTGCCAGCAGTGATTACCGGCAGGGAACTTACGAGCAGTACTTC. Its protein product is CASSDYRQGTYEQYF.

This clonotype has ten or more counts. The chain uses TRBV5-1 and TRBJ1-6; maybe TRBD1 (5 bases). Germline V gene sequence: CDR1 SGHRS, CDR2 YFSETQ. Trimming removed 4 bases from V and 6 bases from J, with 14 bases in between. This CDR3 has 15 residues. The CDR3 nucleotides are TGCGCCAGCAGCCCCTCGGAGGGGATTAATTCACCCCTCCACTTT. Its protein is CASSPSEGINSPLHF.

This clonotype occurred a few times. The V gene is TRBV20-1, the J gene TRBJ2-1; maybe TRBD1 (5 bases). Germline V gene lookup returns CDR1 DFQATT and CDR2 SNEGSKA (reference sequence). The CDR3 length is 14 residues. Trimming removed 0 bases from V and 8 bases from J, with 14 bases in between. The CDR3 sequence is CSARDPVLQDEQFF. The CDR3 DNA sequence: TGCAGTGCTAGAGACCCGGTACTACAGGATGAGCAGTTCTTC.

Many counts were recorded for this clonotype. The chain recombines TRBV7-8 with TRBJ2-3; D possibly corresponds to TRBD2 (6 bases). The V end was cut by 0 bases, the J end by 2 bases, with 12 bases between. The CDR3 covers 16 residues. Germline values: CDR1 SGHVS, CDR2 FQNEAQ. CDR3 nucleotides: TGTGCCAGCAGCTTAGCGGGAGGCAGCTTCACAGATACGCAGTATTTT. It codes for CASSLAGGSFTDTQYF.

This clonotype was seen ten or more times. This rearrangement joins TRBV20-1 to TRBJ1-1; 9 bases are shared with TRBD1. The length of the CDR3 is 13 residues. The ends lost 5 bases at V and 1 base at J; junction bases unmatched: 2. CDR1 and CDR2 from the germline V gene are DFQATT and SNEGSKA (reference sequence). CDR3 DNA sequence: TGCAGTGCTTCACAGGGGGCGAACACTGAAGCTTTCTTT. It is translated as CSASQGANTEAFF.

V and J are TRBV7-2 and TRBJ2-7; D is perhaps TRBD1 or TRBD2 (5 bases each). The CDR3 spans 15 residues. Trimming removed 2 bases at V and 0 bases at J, with 11 bases between. Germline assignment: CDR1 SGHTA and CDR2 FQGNSA. For the CDR3, the DNA is TGTGCCAGCAGCTTATTGGGACGGCTCTCCTACGAGCAGTACTTC. Translating gives CASSLLGRLSYEQYF.

This clonotype was counted a few times. The chain is built from TRBV20-1 and TRBJ2-2; a possible D gene is TRBD1 (6 bases). CDR1 is DFQATT and CDR2 is SNEGSKA in the germline V gene (reference sequence). V lost 6 bases, J lost 7 bases, and 12 bases lay in between. The CDR3 covers 12 residues. As DNA, the CDR3 is TGCAGTGCCAAAGGGGGAAACGGGGAGCTGTTTTTT. Its translation: CSAKGGNGELFF.

This clonotype was seen ten or more times. The chain has TRBV28 and TRBJ2-5, with 7 bases that match TRBD1. This CDR3 contains 15 residues. The ends lost 5 bases at V and 4 bases at J; junction bases unmatched: 10. Germline CDR1 reads MDHEN; CDR2 reads SYDVKM. CDR3 sequence: CASSQDRVSGETQYF. The CDR3 coding sequence is TGTGCCAGCAGTCAAGACAGGGTATCGGGAGAGACCCAGTACTTC.

Comments on this clonotype: At one end, the junction sequence differs from germline, possibly due to a read error. The V gene is TRBV7-3, the J gene TRBJ2-1; maybe TRBD1 (5 bases). CDR3 length: 14 amino acids. Germline values: CDR1 SGHTA, CDR2 FQGTGA. This CDR3 reads CASSYIGAQHEQFF. As DNA, the CDR3 is TGTGCCAGCAGCTATATAGGGGCCCAGCATGAACAGTTCTTC.

This clonotype was found many times. The chain uses TRBV6-5 and TRBJ2-6; D gene unclear. CDR1 MNHEY and CDR2 SVGAGI come from the germline V gene. The CDR3 is 17 residues long. Trimming left V 0 bases short and J 4 bases short, with 13 bases between. CDR3 sequence reads: CASSYSTSGSGANVLTF. CDR3 bases: TGTGCCAGCAGTTACTCGACGTCAGGCTCCGGGGCCAACGTCCTGACTTTC.

This sequence joins TRBV28 and TRBJ1-1; D is perhaps TRBD1 (6 bases). The ends were cut back, 11 bases at V and 1 base at J, with 17 bases in the middle. This CDR3 is built from 14 residues. The germline V gene has CDR1 MDHEN and CDR2 SYDVKM. CDR3: CASKSGQKNTEAFF. The CDR3 region has the DNA TGTGCCTCCAAGTCGGGACAAAAGAACACTGAAGCTTTCTTT.

This clonotype was detected once. This may come from a read error, since a much larger clone is one base off. This chain links TRBV5-1 with TRBJ2-2; unclear D gene. V gave up 2 bases and J gave up 10 bases, with 18 bases separating them. The germline CDR1 and CDR2 sequences are SGHRS and YFSETQ. This CDR3 comprises 15 residues. CDR3 coding DNA: TGCGCCAGCAGCTTTGACGGGCTCGAAGCCGTGGAGCTGTTTTTT. Amino acid sequence: CASSFDGLEAVELFF.

At least ten counts were recorded for this clonotype. The chain employs TRBV4-2 and TRBJ1-6; 8 bases match TRBD1. The CDR3 sequence is 16 residues long. With V trimmed by 4 bases and J by 7 bases, 9 bases remained unmatched. Germline values: CDR1 LGHNA, CDR2 YNFKEQ. The CDR3 here is CASSPAGQDINSPLHF. The DNA for the CDR3 is TGTGCCAGCAGCCCAGCGGGACAGGACATCAATTCACCCCTCCACTTT.

This chain joins TRBV3-1 and TRBJ2-7; TRBD2 aligns across 13 bases. V lost 1 base, J lost 6 bases, and 3 bases stayed unmatched. Germline-derived CDR1 and CDR2 are LGHDT and YNNKEL (reference sequence). The CDR3 is made up of 15 amino acids. This chain's CDR3 is CASSQAGTSGAEQYF. The CDR3 DNA reads TGTGCCAGCAGCCAAGCGGGGACTAGCGGGGCCGAGCAGTACTTC.

The V and J genes are TRBV24-1 and TRBJ2-5; possibly TRBD1 for D (7 bases). Germline CDR1 reads KGHDR; CDR2 reads SFDVKD. V gave up 5 bases and J gave up 4 bases, with 19 bases separating them. This CDR3 spans 16 amino acids. The chain's CDR3 is CATSGAGGGFGETQYF. DNA for the CDR3: TGTGCCACCAGTGGGGCCGGAGGGGGCTTTGGAGAGACCCAGTACTTC.

The V call is TRBV30, the J call TRBJ2-3; the D call may be TRBD1 or TRBD2 (6 bases each). Germline CDR1 and CDR2: GTSNPN and SVGIG (reference sequence). V lost 4 bases, J lost 2 bases, and 19 bases lay in between. The CDR3 consists of 16 residues. CDR3 nucleotides: TGTGCCTGGACGACGGGGGCTAGCAGCTTCACAGATACGCAGTATTTT. This sequence encodes CAWTTGASSFTDTQYF.